Given below is one T cell receptor (beta chain) in context. What it binds is unknown. Synthetic TCR analog templates were spiked into each PCR. Method: immunoSEQ multiplex PCR; TCRdb's copy keeps in-frame clones and lacks some. The repertoire holds over 45,000 clones, roughly 86% seen once, with over 20% in the top ten. The sample belongs to a study of PD-L1 blockade in urothelial cancer. Overall study: Men with urothelial cancer arising in the bladder made up about 85% of the roughly 30 patients. Blood-derived samples held a median roughly 140,000 T cells.

CDR1 and CDR2 (germline): SGHRS, YFSETQ. The CDR3 sequence is 17 residues long. V shed 0 bases and J 2 bases; nucleotides not matched to a gene: 8. Described time point: pretreatment peripheral blood. Study-wide points: Better survival was predicted when blood TCR clonality before treatment fell below the median.

V gene TRBV5-1 combines with J gene TRBJ1-3, with TRBD1 matching 7 bases. The specimen comprised PBMCs, sampled around atezolizumab (anti-PD-L1) treatment. The TCR was taken from a man in his sixties with urothelial cancer. In DNA form, the CDR3 reads TGCGCCAGCAGCTTGGTCGCCAGGGGGACGGCTGGAAACACCATATATTTT. This encodes CASSLVARGTAGNTIYF. The full variable domain, its missing parts supplied by reference TRBV5-1 and TRBJ1-3, is KAGVTQTPRYLIKTRGQQVTLSCSPISGHRSVSWYQQTPGQGLQFLFEYFSETQRNKGNFPGRFSGRQFSNSRSEMNVSTLELGDSALYLCASSLVARGTAGNTIYFGEGSWLTVV.